This T cell receptor beta chain was sequenced during a study of Ad26.COV2.S vaccination and SARS-CoV-2 variants (dated by TCRdb to 2020 to 2023). A note on the overall study: Donors in the vaccine arm were drawn from COV1001, a phase I-IIa trial of Ad26.COV2.S in healthy adults that was multicentre, randomized, double-blind and placebo-controlled. Ad26.COV2.S was administered intramuscularly at a dose of 5x10^10 or 1x10^11 viral particles, either as one shot or as two shots given 56 days apart. The specificity and breadth of SARS-CoV-2-reactive T cell receptors after Ad26.COV2.S vaccination were assessed by TCRbeta repertoire sequencing. The TCR-sequenced set comprised approximately 32 samples: around 20 Ad26.COV2.S vaccine recipients, 5 placebo recipients and 8 SARS-CoV-2 convalescent individuals. Participants in the trial were split at random into five groups of five each, receiving low-dose or high-dose Ad26.COV2.S once or twice, or else placebo on both occasions. Investigators did not know the trial group allocation while performing experiments and assessing outcomes.

The cysteine opens and the phenylalanine closes a CDR3 of 17 amino acids. Here the CDR3 DNA is all that survives: 51 bases in frame from base 1. From V the trimming removes 3 bases and from J it removes 5 bases, while the gene matches leave 14 bases of the junction unaccounted for. Reading the germline V gene (reference sequence) gives CDR1 LNHNV and CDR2 YYDKDF. Read against the paper, the sample's treatment or condition label means: some 20 received Ad26.COV2.S at low or high dose, single or two shots; 5 received placebo; per-sample allocation not given. For vaccine and placebo recipients, the sequenced repertoires came from samples collected on day 63 after the first injection. In Cohort 1b, roughly 25 adults aged 18-55 years were enrolled at a single site in Boston, USA, between 29 July and 7 August 2020. Ad26.COV2.S consisted of a replication-incompetent adenovirus type 26 vector by which a prefusion-stabilized SARS-CoV-2 spike protein from the original Wuhan strain was expressed.

Overall study results and their limits: According to the authors, total T cell responses may have been underestimated by the TCR breadth and depth analyses. After vaccination, spike-specific CD8+ and CD4+ T cell responses were reported to show substantial breadth. The study was not powered to compare responses between vaccine doses or regimens. Vaccine and placebo recipients had comparable non-spike TCR breadth, which fits with the vaccine containing only spike. Ad26.COV2.S recipients had higher spike-specific TCR breadth than placebo recipients (P = 0.0014).

Details on this clone: What antigen it recognizes has not been identified. Base qualities are not at hand, and no much larger clone is one base apart.

TCRbeta CDR3 regions were sequenced with the immunoSEQ Assay. After extraction, genomic DNA underwent amplification by bias-controlled multiplex PCR, followed by high-throughput sequencing. The authors processed their data as follows. To quantify the absolute abundance of each unique TCRbeta CDR3 region, sequences were collapsed and filtered. T cell fraction was estimated by normalizing TCRbeta template counts to usable DNA, with usable DNA measured through amplification of reference genes found in all nucleated cells. Repertoire TCRs were annotated as SARS-CoV-2-specific by exact matching of V gene, CDR3 amino acid sequence and J gene to a known reactive TCR set. MIRA supplied the reference SARS-CoV-2 TCR set, which was filtered for enrichment in COVID-19-positive ImmuneCODE repertoires so that public or cross-reactive TCRs were removed. Based on the MIRA antigens, annotated TCRs were further analysed at the level of specific ORF or position within ORF. Depth was the summed frequency of annotated unique rearrangements, while breadth was defined as annotated unique rearrangements over total unique productive rearrangements. Two-sided Wilcoxon rank-sum tests were applied when comparing TCR breadth between groups. Here the immuneACCESS table is served through TCRdb, limited to in-frame sequences with V and J called. Missing clones are a known gap in these copies; in checked studies unresolved V genes cover under half, and the rest lacks a known reason. From that table come the V and J calls and clone size; the DNA was used to work out D and trimming. Recorded for this sample are some 520,000 clones; roughly 85% of them occurred a single time. The top ten clonotypes cover 9.5% to 15% of the sample.

The rearrangement combines TRBV15 with TRBJ2-7, and TRBD1 matches 9 of the central bases. Sequences were derived from peripheral blood, sampled in a trial of Ad26.COV2.S vaccine versus placebo. This sequence was found in a person aged 18 to 65 who received the Ad26.COV2.S COVID-19 vaccine or a placebo. The CDR3 region has the sequence CATSSARGDRVRHEQYF. The DNA reads TGTGCCACCAGCAGTGCGCGTGGGGACAGGGTACGTCACGAGCAGTACTTC.